The 32 T cell receptor beta chains below come from one sample, sequenced in a study of blood T cell repertoires in COVID-19. Profiling relied on immunoSEQ multiplex PCR, and the TCRdb table lists in-frame clones only, not all of them. In the table there are 340,000 or so clones, around four fifths of which are singletons. Sequencing was performed on peripheral blood. Receptor source: a man aged 25 to 40 with active or convalescent COVID-19.

J is TRBJ2-1 and V is TRBV7-8, with 9 bases matching TRBD1. The CDR3 is 18 amino acids. CDR1 and CDR2 from the germline V gene are SGHVS and FQNEAQ. V trimming: 5 bases; J trimming: 3 bases; junction bases outside the gene matches: 14. The CDR3 DNA sequence: TGTGCCAGCAGCCGCCTCGGACAGGGGATAAGAAGCTACAATGAGCAGTTCTTC. As protein: CASSRLGQGIRSYNEQFF.

The J gene is TRBJ1-5, the V gene TRBV28; no definite D call. Trimming left V 3 bases short and J 6 bases short, with 18 bases between. The CDR3 covers 16 residues. Germline-derived CDR1 and CDR2 are MDHEN and SYDVKM. The CDR3 region has the DNA TGTGCCAGCAGTTTGGGGAGGCGAGTCTTAGGTCAGCCCCAGCATTTT. It yields the protein CASSLGRRVLGQPQHF.

This clone was seen once. The chain couples TRBV9 to TRBJ2-1; tentative D call: TRBD2 (6 bases). The V end lost 3 bases, the J end lost 4 bases, and 8 bases lay between the germline ends. This CDR3 has 13 amino acids. Per the germline V gene, CDR1 is SGDLS and CDR2 is YYNGEE. DNA of the CDR3: TGTGCCAGCAGCGCGGGGACTTACAATGAGCAGTTCTTC. This codes for CASSAGTYNEQFF.

The rearrangement links TRBV4-1 to TRBJ2-7; 12 nucleotides align to TRBD1. The ends lost 5 bases at V and 6 bases at J; junction bases unmatched: 11. This CDR3 is 16 amino acids long. Germline loops: CDR1 MGHRA, CDR2 YSYEKL. This chain's CDR3 is CASSDRWDRGRREQYF. The CDR3 DNA reads as TGCGCCAGCAGCGATAGATGGGACAGGGGGCGACGCGAGCAGTACTTC.

The rearrangement uses TRBV4-3 and TRBJ2-5, with D possibly TRBD2 on 5 matching bases. The CDR3 covers 15 residues. Germline V gene sequence: CDR1 LGHNA, CDR2 YSLEER. V lost 0 bases and J lost 8, with 16 bases in between. The CDR3: CASSQEVLDSRTQYF. Written as DNA, the CDR3 is TGCGCCAGCAGCCAAGAAGTGTTGGACTCTCGAACCCAGTACTTC.

To note about this clone: The identical CDR3 is also encoded by other nucleotide sequences in the sample. The chain is built from TRBV7-2 and TRBJ1-6, with unresolved D. Trimming removed 5 bases at V and 3 bases at J, with 5 bases between. Germline CDR1 and CDR2: SGHTA and FQGNSA. The CDR3 covers 13 residues. The chain's CDR3 is CASSPVYNSPLHF. CDR3 DNA sequence: TGTGCCAGCAGCCCTGTCTATAATTCACCCCTCCACTTT.

The chain carries TRBV11-1 and TRBJ2-2; possibly TRBD1 for D (6 bases). The CDR3 covers 15 residues. Germline lookup yields CDR1 SGHAT and CDR2 FQDESV (reference sequence). V lost 5 bases to trimming and J lost 5 bases, with 15 bases between them. The CDR3: CASSLGQGRTGELFF. The CDR3 bases are TGTGCCAGCAGCCTAGGGCAGGGGCGGACCGGGGAGCTGTTTTTT.

The V call is TRBV10-1, the J call TRBJ1-6, with TRBD1 matching over 10 bases. Germline CDR1 is WNHNN and CDR2 is SYGVQD (reference sequence). V gave up 4 bases and J gave up 8 bases; unmatched junction bases: 8. This CDR3 comprises 16 residues. The CDR3 protein is CASSVPGQGQDSPLHF. In nucleotides, the CDR3 is TGCGCCAGCAGTGTACCGGGACAGGGGCAGGATTCACCCCTCCACTTT.

This chain links TRBV30 with TRBJ1-2; D is undetermined. CDR1 GTSNPN and CDR2 SVGIG come from the germline V gene (reference sequence). Trimming took off 1 base at V and 4 bases at J, with 16 bases between the two ends. This CDR3 region has 15 residues. The CDR3 is CAWSARRQGGYGYTF. CDR3 nucleotides: TGTGCCTGGAGTGCCAGAAGACAAGGAGGCTATGGCTACACCTTC.

A few counts support this clone. The chain links TRBV6-2 or TRBV6-3 to TRBJ1-1; the D is unclear. This CDR3 spans 12 amino acids. The germline gives CDR1 MNHEY, CDR2 SVGEGT. Trimming stripped 5 bases from V and 4 bases from J, with 8 bases between. CDR3 loop: CASSRRPTEAFF. CDR3 DNA: TGTGCCAGCAGTCGCAGGCCCACTGAAGCTTTCTTT.

The chain links TRBV6-5 to TRBJ1-2, with 7 bases identical to TRBD1. The CDR3 consists of 16 residues. CDR1 is MNHEY, CDR2 SVGAGI, per germline. Trimming removed 0 bases from V and 7 bases from J; junction bases left unmatched: 11. CDR3 bases: TGTGCCAGCAGTTACTCGAGGGACTGGGGGGACAGTGGCTACACCTTC. Translation gives CASSYSRDWGDSGYTF.

This chain connects TRBV14 to TRBJ1-4; D not certain. The CDR3 loop spans 15 amino acids. CDR1 is SGHDN, CDR2 FVKESK, per germline. V gave up 2 bases and J gave up 7 bases, with 14 bases separating them. The CDR3 spells CASSQLTPEGEKLFF. The CDR3 DNA is TGTGCCAGCAGCCAACTAACGCCGGAGGGTGAAAAACTGTTTTTT.

The chain joins TRBV28 to TRBJ2-2; 10 bases align to TRBD1. The germline V gene encodes CDR1 MDHEN and CDR2 SYDVKM. The CDR3 totals 15 residues. V trimming: 6 bases; J trimming: 5 bases; junction bases outside the gene matches: 6. CDR3 nucleotide sequence: TGTGCCAGCAGGCCATGGACAGGGGGTACCGGGGAGCTGTTTTTT. This encodes CASRPWTGGTGELFF.

On this clone: The same CDR3 can be traced to other DNA sequences in this sample. The chain is built from TRBV29-1 and TRBJ2-1, with D possibly matching TRBD2 (6 bases). The CDR3 loop spans 10 amino acids. Germline CDR1 reads SQVTM; CDR2 reads ANQGSEA. CDR3 protein: CSGGNNEQFF. CDR3 nucleotide sequence: TGCAGTGGAGGGAACAATGAGCAGTTCTTC.

The V gene is TRBV7-2, the J gene TRBJ1-3; no definite D call. V lost 2 bases to trimming and J lost 6 bases, with 14 bases between them. CDR1 is SGHTA, CDR2 FQGNSA, per germline. CDR3 length: 15 amino acids. The CDR3 sequence: CASSLRGGSPNTIYF. The CDR3 nucleotides are TGTGCCAGCAGCTTACGCGGCGGGAGTCCAAACACCATATATTTT.

The chain couples TRBV7-3 to TRBJ2-1; D might be TRBD1 (5 bases). This CDR3 spans 15 amino acids. Germline V gives CDR1 SGHTA, CDR2 FQGTGA. V lost 0 bases to trimming and J lost 12 bases, with 18 bases between them. CDR3 bases: TGTGCCAGCAGCTTAACGTTAAGTCAGGGATCAGGGCAGTTCTTC. Translation gives CASSLTLSQGSGQFF.

The genes are TRBV3-1 (or the pseudogene TRBV3-2) and TRBJ2-6; 12 bases match TRBD2. The CDR3 contains 19 residues. CDR1 is LGHDT, CDR2 YNNKEL, per germline (reference sequence). The trim removed 4 bases at V and 2 bases at J, leaving 9 bases unmatched. CDR3 sequence: CASSRYLAGGPTGANVLTF. In DNA form, the CDR3 reads TGTGCCAGCAGCCGGTATCTAGCGGGAGGGCCGACTGGGGCCAACGTCCTGACTTTC.

The chain has TRBV6-5 and TRBJ2-5; D might be TRBD2 (7 bases). V lost 2 bases and J 4 bases, leaving 11 bases between the germline ends. There are 14 residues in the CDR3. Per germline, CDR1 MNHEY and CDR2 SVGAGI. Here the CDR3 DNA reads TGTGCCAGCAGTTACACGGGGGGCACAGAGACCCAGTACTTC. Amino acids: CASSYTGGTETQYF.

This sequence joins TRBV7-8 and TRBJ2-3; unclear D gene. Trimming removed 3 bases at V and 2 bases at J, with 9 bases between. The CDR3 extends over 14 amino acids. CDR1 SGHVS and CDR2 FQNEAQ come from the germline V gene. CDR3 bases: TGTGCCAGCAGCTTGAACCTAAACACAGATACGCAGTATTTT. Protein: CASSLNLNTDTQYF.

V usage is TRBV6-5 and J usage is TRBJ2-7; TRBD1 is a possible D gene (5 bases). Between the trimmed V and J ends, which lost 6 bases and 6 bases, there was a span of 15 bases. In germline, CDR1 is MNHEY, CDR2 SVGAGI. The CDR3 is 13 residues long. This CDR3 reads CASRAGQNREQYF. CDR3 coding DNA: TGTGCCAGCAGGGCAGGGCAAAATCGCGAGCAGTACTTC.

The genes are TRBV29-1 and TRBJ2-7; 11 nucleotides align to TRBD1. J lost 1 base, V lost 7 bases, and 6 bases had no gene match. Germline CDR1 reads SQVTM; CDR2 reads ANQGSEA. CDR3 length: 14 residues. CDR3 DNA sequence: TGCAGCGCCCGGACAGGGGGCCCTTCCTACGAGCAGTACTTC. This sequence encodes CSARTGGPSYEQYF.

This clone was counted a single time. The gene calls are TRBV7-2 and TRBJ2-2; 9 nucleotides align to TRBD2. There are 17 residues in the CDR3. Trimming at V came to 5 bases and at J to 5 bases, leaving 12 bases not matched to a gene. Germline CDR1 is SGHTA and CDR2 is FQGNSA. DNA of the CDR3: TGTGCCAGCAGCCCGCGGGGGGGCAGAGTGGAGACCGGGGAGCTGTTTTTT. It is translated as CASSPRGGRVETGELFF.

The gene calls are TRBV3-1 (or the pseudogene TRBV3-2) and TRBJ1-2, with a possible D match to TRBD1 (5 bases). The CDR3 contains 14 residues. V was pared by 3 bases and J by 4 bases, with 12 bases between. Per germline, CDR1 LGHDT and CDR2 YNNKEL (reference sequence). CDR3 nucleotides: TGTGCCAGCAGCCAGCCGCTGACAGCCTATGGCTACACCTTC. Its protein product is CASSQPLTAYGYTF.

This clone was detected a few times. The rearrangement uses TRBV12-3 or TRBV12-4 and TRBJ2-1, with D unclear. The CDR3 sequence is 11 residues long. The germline V and J ends were trimmed by 3 bases and 10 bases, with 7 bases remaining between them. CDR3 loop: CASSFFGEQFF. The CDR3, as DNA: TGTGCCAGCAGTTTCTTCGGGGAGCAGTTCTTC.

This clone was seen a single time. This chain joins TRBV7-2 and TRBJ1-4; 8 bases align to TRBD1. Germline assignment: CDR1 SGHTA and CDR2 FQGNSA. This CDR3 comprises 15 residues. Unmatched junction bases numbered 10, after V lost 5 bases and J lost 8 bases. CDR3 sequence reads: CASSPPTGADEKLFF. DNA of the CDR3: TGTGCCAGCAGCCCCCCGACAGGGGCGGACGAAAAACTGTTTTTT.

This clone showed up just a few times. The chain links TRBV29-1 to TRBJ2-5, with D possibly matching TRBD1 (5 bases). This CDR3 contains 15 residues. Trimming pared 3 bases from V and 5 bases from J, leaving 19 bases between. The germline V gene has CDR1 SQVTM and CDR2 ANQGSEA. Here the CDR3 reads CSVDLHSRVGETQYF. The CDR3 DNA reads as TGCAGCGTTGACCTCCACTCCAGGGTAGGGGAGACCCAGTACTTC.

This clone was counted once. The chain is built from TRBV5-6 and TRBJ1-5; D gene ambiguous. V lost 1 base and J lost 9, with 8 bases in between. Germline loops: CDR1 SGHDT, CDR2 YYEEEE. This CDR3 region has 12 residues. CDR3 DNA sequence: TGTGCCAGCAGCTTGAGCCTCCTGCCCCAGCATTTT. Residues: CASSLSLLPQHF.

The chain combines TRBV6-6 with TRBJ2-3; 8 nucleotides line up with TRBD2. The CDR3 has 16 amino acids. The V gene end was trimmed by 0 bases and the J gene end by 3 bases; junction bases not matched to a gene: 5. The germline V gene encodes CDR1 MNHNY and CDR2 SVGAGI (reference sequence). The CDR3 sequence: CASSYSTGGGTDTQYF. CDR3 DNA sequence: TGTGCCAGCAGTTACTCGACCGGGGGGGGGACAGATACGCAGTATTTT.

The gene calls are TRBV5-6 and TRBJ1-2; D is unclear. The CDR3 extends over 16 amino acids. Germline V CDR1 and CDR2: SGHDT, YYEEEE. Trimming cost V 1 base and J 3 bases, with 16 bases left between them. CDR3 sequence reads: CASSLSYEEEYYGYTF. The CDR3, as DNA: TGTGCCAGCAGCTTGTCCTACGAGGAGGAGTACTATGGCTACACCTTC.

V gene TRBV30 combines with J gene TRBJ1-1; D might be TRBD1 (5 bases). V shed 2 bases and J shed 5 bases, with 15 bases lying between them. CDR1 and CDR2 (germline): GTSNPN, SVGIG (reference sequence). The CDR3 covers 14 residues. The CDR3 DNA is TGTGCCTGGAGTATGGGCGGCGGGGGGACTGAAGCTTTCTTT. Translation: CAWSMGGGGTEAFF.

This clone has a single count. The J gene is TRBJ1-1, the V gene TRBV11-3; the D is unclear. The V gene lost 2 bases and the J gene lost 8 bases, with 15 bases spanning the gap. The CDR3 sequence is 14 residues long. Per the germline V gene, CDR1 is SGHNT and CDR2 is YENEEA. This CDR3 reads CASSLNGEGSEAFF. The CDR3 region has the DNA TGTGCCAGCAGCTTAAATGGAGAGGGATCAGAAGCTTTCTTT.

The V gene is TRBV11-3, the J gene TRBJ2-2; 10 positions agree with TRBD1. The CDR3 is made up of 14 amino acids. Germline trimming cut 5 bases from V and 7 bases from J; bases unmatched to any gene: 4. The germline gives CDR1 SGHNT, CDR2 YENEEA. CDR3 bases: TGTGCCAGCAGCACGGGACAGGGGATCGGGGAGCTGTTTTTT. Translated: CASSTGQGIGELFF.